These T cell receptor beta chains were read from a single sample in a study of blood T cell repertoires in COVID-19. TCRdb keeps only in-frame clones here, not all; method: immunoSEQ multiplex PCR. Here the sample spans 200,000 to 250,000 clones, 90% to 95% being singletons. The sequencing sample was made of PBMCs or T cells enriched from blood (not recorded which). These receptors all come from a woman younger than 30 who had recovered from COVID-19. CDR3s include the opening cysteine and the closing phenylalanine or tryptophan.

v_gene	j_gene	CDR3aa
TRBV28	TRBJ1-4	CASQGTVNEKLFF
TRBV3-1/TRBV3-2	TRBJ1-1	CASSQGTENTEAFF
TRBV9	TRBJ1-6	CASSVFTASPLHF
TRBV15	TRBJ1-5	CATSMTGNGNQPQHF
TRBV28	TRBJ1-2	CASTGRADYGYTF
TRBV24-1	TRBJ1-3	CATLRLADRGGNTIYF
TRBV19	TRBJ2-2	CASSTPPGTVNTGELFF
TRBV7-9	TRBJ1-5	CASSHSGGDGNQPQHF
TRBV15	TRBJ2-3	CATSRGSGTSSTDTQYF
TRBV7-2	TRBJ2-7	CASSQRAGAFYEQYF
TRBV20-1	TRBJ2-3	CSARRDTQYF
TRBV28	TRBJ1-1	CASSPPRGRVEWTEAFF
TRBV5-5	TRBJ1-1	CASSLVNRQGAEAFF
TRBV7-3	TRBJ1-2	CASSLGGAKPDGYTF
TRBV7-9	TRBJ1-1	CASSTRDRGGTEAFF
TRBV29-1	TRBJ2-3	CSVRSPIRLTDTQYF
TRBV11-3	TRBJ1-1	CASSQTIGQNEAFF
TRBV5-1	TRBJ1-2	CASKTGTGGSYGYTF
TRBV7-8	TRBJ2-2	CASSSSGTGSTGELFF
TRBV3-1/TRBV3-2	TRBJ1-1	CASSHGLEAFF
TRBV9	TRBJ1-1	CASSVDGGSNTEAFF
TRBV28	TRBJ1-1	CASSFWGGGRRTEAFF
TRBV2	TRBJ2-3	CASRAGTDTQYF
TRBV7-8	TRBJ1-4	CASSLNPLAGFGVDEKLFF
TRBV27	TRBJ1-2	CASRPQAWDYGYTF
TRBV11-1	TRBJ2-5	CASSYGTGGSETQYF
TRBV4-2	TRBJ2-3	CASSLIGSANTDTQYF
TRBV3-1/TRBV3-2	TRBJ2-2	CASSQAASSVTGELFF
TRBV5-1	TRBJ1-3	CASSPGQVPGNTIYF
TRBV7-9	TRBJ2-1	CASSRLVGGNEQFF
TRBV29-1	TRBJ1-2	CSVLRGQGSGGYTF
TRBV3-1/TRBV3-2	TRBJ1-1	CASSQVRLLNTEAFF
TRBV7-9	TRBJ2-3	CASSTGLAGSTDTQYF
TRBV9	TRBJ1-1	CASSVGGSSWGTEAFF
TRBV27	TRBJ1-1	CASSFKGAGWDTEAFF
TRBV27	TRBJ1-2	CASSVTPGIYGYTF
TRBV19	TRBJ1-4	CASSSYRGGGGSVEKLFF
TRBV18	TRBJ1-1	CASSPSRGGVGTEAFF
TRBV6-5	TRBJ1-5	CASLSGNQPQHF
TRBV7-2	TRBJ1-2	CASSLTSGRQVYGYTF